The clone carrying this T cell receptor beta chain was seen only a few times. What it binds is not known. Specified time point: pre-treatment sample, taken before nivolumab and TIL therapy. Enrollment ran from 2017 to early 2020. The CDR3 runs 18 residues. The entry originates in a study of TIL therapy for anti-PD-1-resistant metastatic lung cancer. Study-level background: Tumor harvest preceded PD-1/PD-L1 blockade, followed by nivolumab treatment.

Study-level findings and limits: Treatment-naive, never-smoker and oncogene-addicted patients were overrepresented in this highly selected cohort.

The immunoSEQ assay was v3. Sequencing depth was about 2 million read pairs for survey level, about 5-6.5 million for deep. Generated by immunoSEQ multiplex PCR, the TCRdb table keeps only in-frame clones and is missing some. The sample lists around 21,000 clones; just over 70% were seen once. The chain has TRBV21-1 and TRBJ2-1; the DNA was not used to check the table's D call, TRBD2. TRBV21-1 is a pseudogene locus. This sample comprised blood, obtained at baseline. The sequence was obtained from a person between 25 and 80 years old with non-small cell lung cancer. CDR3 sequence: CASRTGTSGPSSYNEQFF. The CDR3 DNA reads TGTGCCAGCAGGACAGGGACTAGCGGGCCTAGCTCCTACAATGAGCAGTTCTTC.